This TCR beta chain was retrieved from a study of blood T cell repertoires in COVID-19 (dated by TCRdb to between 2020 and 2021). Concerning the study at large: Samples covering the acute and convalescent phases of COVID-19 were provided by collaborators in the United States, Italy and Spain. HLA class I and class II types, where available, came from metadata supplied by the sample provider rather than from assay-based typing. Deeply sampled blood TCRbeta repertoires from subjects exposed to, actively infected with, or recovered from COVID-19 were included in the dataset. The samples were drawn from two sources: the first 160 participants of the ongoing ImmuneRACE study, and over 1,000 subjects contributed by 6 global collaborators. The material from the prospective study consisted of cDNA or gDNA derived from T cells, B-cell-depleted T cells, or PBMCs. The repertoires were made available in a free public database intended to serve as a resource for research on the immune response to SARS-CoV-2. The sample metadata nearly always contained a de-identified subject ID, COVID-19 status, age in years and sex.

Collaborating institutions collected whole blood in K2EDTA tubes following their own protocols. Collaborator samples were shipped for TCRbeta analysis as frozen whole blood, isolated PBMCs, or DNA extracted from either sample type. The CDR3 spans 13 residues, from the cysteine through the phenylalanine. Only CDR3 DNA is held: 39 bases, read in frame from base 1. The germline V gene provides CDR1 SGHDT and CDR2 YYEEEE. V was cut back by 4 bases and J by 6 bases, leaving a gap of 11 bases between them. As for this clone: The antigen it recognizes is unknown. One base away there is no much larger clone; base qualities are not given.

Broad study findings and their caveats: The amount of clinical and demographic metadata varied by source and participant and was provided uncurated.

The immunoSEQ Assay, a bias-controlled multiplex PCR, was used to amplify TCRbeta CDR3 regions from genomic DNA. Concerning the study's data processing: Within the assay, amplification of reference gene primers was used to estimate how many nucleated cells each sample contained. Sequence reads were collapsed and filtered to measure the absolute abundance of every unique TCRbeta CDR3 rearrangement. For each sample, productive Simpson clonality was calculated as the square root of Simpson's diversity index across productive rearrangements. TCRdb limited this immuneACCESS table to in-frame rearrangements with V and J called. A share of clones is missing; checked studies link under half to unresolved V genes, and the rest is unexplained. V and J calls and clone size follow that table, whereas D and trimming were derived from the DNA. This sample holds fewer than 100,000 clones; roughly nine tenths were observed only once. The ten biggest clones cover roughly a sixth of the sample.

The TCR originated in a man older than 75 in a cohort sampled during active COVID-19. The sequenced sample consisted of peripheral blood. The chain joins TRBV5-6 to TRBJ1-5, and perhaps TRBD1 as D gene, on 5 matching bases. The bases read TGTGCCAGCAGCCTCCAGGGAACTCAGCCCCAGCATTTT. It translates as CASSLQGTQPQHF.